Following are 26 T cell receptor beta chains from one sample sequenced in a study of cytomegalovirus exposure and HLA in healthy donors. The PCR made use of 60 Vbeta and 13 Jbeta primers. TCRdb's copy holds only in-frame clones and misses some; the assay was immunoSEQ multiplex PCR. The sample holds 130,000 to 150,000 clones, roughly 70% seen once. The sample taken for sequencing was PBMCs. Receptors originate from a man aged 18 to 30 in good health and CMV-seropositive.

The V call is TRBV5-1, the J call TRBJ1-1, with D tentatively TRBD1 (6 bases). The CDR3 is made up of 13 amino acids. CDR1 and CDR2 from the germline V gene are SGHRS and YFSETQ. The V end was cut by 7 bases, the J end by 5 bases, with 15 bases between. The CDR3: CASGGGLLTEAFF. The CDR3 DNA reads TGCGCCAGCGGCGGGGGCCTGCTGACTGAAGCTTTCTTT.

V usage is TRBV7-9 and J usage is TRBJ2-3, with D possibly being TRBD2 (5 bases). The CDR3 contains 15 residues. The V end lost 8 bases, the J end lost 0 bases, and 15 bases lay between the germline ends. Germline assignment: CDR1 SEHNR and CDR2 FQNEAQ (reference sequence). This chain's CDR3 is CASLAPGISTDTQYF. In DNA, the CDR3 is TGTGCCAGCCTCGCCCCGGGGATTAGCACAGATACGCAGTATTTT.

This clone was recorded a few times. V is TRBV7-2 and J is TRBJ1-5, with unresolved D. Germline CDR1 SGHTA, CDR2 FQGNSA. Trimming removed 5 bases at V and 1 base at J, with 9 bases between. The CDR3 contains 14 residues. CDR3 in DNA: TGTGCCAGCAGCCTGTTGGGCAGCAATCAGCCCCAGCATTTT. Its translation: CASSLLGSNQPQHF.

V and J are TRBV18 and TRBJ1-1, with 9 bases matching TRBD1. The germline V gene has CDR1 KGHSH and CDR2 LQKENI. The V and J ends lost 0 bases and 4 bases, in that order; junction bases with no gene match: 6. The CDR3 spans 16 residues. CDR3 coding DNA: TGTGCCAGCTCACCACCGAGTGACAGGGGGTTCACTGAAGCTTTCTTT. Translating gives CASSPPSDRGFTEAFF.

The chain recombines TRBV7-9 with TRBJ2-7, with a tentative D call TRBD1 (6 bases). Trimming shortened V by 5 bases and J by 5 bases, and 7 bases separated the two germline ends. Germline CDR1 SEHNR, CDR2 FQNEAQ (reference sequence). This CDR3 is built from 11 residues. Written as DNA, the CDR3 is TGTGCCAGCAGCGGGGGCCACGAGCAGTACTTC. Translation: CASSGGHEQYF. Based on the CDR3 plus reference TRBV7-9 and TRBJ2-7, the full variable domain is DTGVSQNPRHKITKRGQNVTFRCDPISEHNRLYWYRQTLGQGPEFLTYFQNEAQLEKSRLLSDRFSAERPKGSFSTLEIQRTEQGDSAMYLCASSGGHEQYFGPGTRLTVT.

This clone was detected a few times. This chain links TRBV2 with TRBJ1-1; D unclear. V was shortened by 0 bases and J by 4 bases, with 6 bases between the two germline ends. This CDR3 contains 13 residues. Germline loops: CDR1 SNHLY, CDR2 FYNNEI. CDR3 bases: TGTGCCAGCAGTGAAGCTGAGGGCACTGAAGCTTTCTTT. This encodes CASSEAEGTEAFF.

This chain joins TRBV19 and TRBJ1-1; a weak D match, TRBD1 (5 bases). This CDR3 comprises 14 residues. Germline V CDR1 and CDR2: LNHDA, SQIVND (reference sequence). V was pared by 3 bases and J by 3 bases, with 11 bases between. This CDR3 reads CASSIQRGDTEAFF. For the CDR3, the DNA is TGTGCCAGTAGTATTCAAAGGGGTGACACTGAAGCTTTCTTT.

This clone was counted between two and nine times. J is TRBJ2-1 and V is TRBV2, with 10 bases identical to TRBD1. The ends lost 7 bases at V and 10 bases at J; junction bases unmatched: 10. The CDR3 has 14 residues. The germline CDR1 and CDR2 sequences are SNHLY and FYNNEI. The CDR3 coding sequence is TGTGCCAGCACTCAGGACAGGGGGGATCAGGAGCAGTTCTTC. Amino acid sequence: CASTQDRGDQEQFF.

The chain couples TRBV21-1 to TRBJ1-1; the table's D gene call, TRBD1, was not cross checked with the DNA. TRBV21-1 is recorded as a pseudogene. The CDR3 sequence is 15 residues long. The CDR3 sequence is CASSKEGALNTEAFF. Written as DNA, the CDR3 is TGTGCCAGCAGCAAAGAGGGGGCCCTGAACACTGAAGCTTTCTTT.

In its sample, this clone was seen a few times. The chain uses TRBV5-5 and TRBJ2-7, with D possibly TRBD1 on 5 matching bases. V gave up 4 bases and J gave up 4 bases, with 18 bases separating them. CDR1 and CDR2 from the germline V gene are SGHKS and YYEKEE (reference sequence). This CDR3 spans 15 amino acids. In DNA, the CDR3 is TGTGCCAGCAGCACAACAGGCCTTGCAGAGTACGAGCAGTACTTC. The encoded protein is CASSTTGLAEYEQYF. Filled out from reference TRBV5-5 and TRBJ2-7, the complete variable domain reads DAGVTQSPTHLIKTRGQQVTLRCSPISGHKSVSWYQQVLGQGPQFIFQYYEKEERGRGNFPDRFSARQFPNYSSELNVNALLLGDSALYLCASSTTGLAEYEQYFGPGTRLTVT.

The CDR3 nucleotides read TGTGCCAGCAGTGAAAGGGGGGGGAAGAACACTGAAGCTTTCTTT. Its protein product is CASSERGGKNTEAFF. The chain is built from TRBV6-1 and TRBJ1-1; tentatively, D is TRBD1 (6 bases). The V end was cut by 2 bases, the J end by 1 base, with 11 bases between. The CDR3 extends over 15 amino acids. Germline loops: CDR1 MNHNS, CDR2 SASEGT.

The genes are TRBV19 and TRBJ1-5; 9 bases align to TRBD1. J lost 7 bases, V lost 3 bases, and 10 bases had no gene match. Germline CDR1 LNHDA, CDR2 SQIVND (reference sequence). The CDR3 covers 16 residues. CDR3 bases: TGTGCCAGTAGTATCGGGACAGGGAGGGGAGGCCAGCCCCAGCATTTT. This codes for CASSIGTGRGGQPQHF.

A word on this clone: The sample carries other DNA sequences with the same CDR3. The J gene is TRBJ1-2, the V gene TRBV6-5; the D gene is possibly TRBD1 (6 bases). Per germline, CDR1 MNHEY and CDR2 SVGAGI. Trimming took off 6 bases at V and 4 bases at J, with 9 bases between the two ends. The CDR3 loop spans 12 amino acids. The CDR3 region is CASRQGPYGYTF. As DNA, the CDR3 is TGTGCCAGCAGACAGGGTCCCTATGGCTACACCTTC.

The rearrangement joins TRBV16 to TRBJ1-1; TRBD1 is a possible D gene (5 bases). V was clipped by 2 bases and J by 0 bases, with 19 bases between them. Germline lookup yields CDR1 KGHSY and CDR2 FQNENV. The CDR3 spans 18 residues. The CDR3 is CASSQNVGGGRMNTEAFF. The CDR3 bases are TGTGCCAGCAGCCAAAATGTTGGGGGAGGTAGGATGAACACTGAAGCTTTCTTT.

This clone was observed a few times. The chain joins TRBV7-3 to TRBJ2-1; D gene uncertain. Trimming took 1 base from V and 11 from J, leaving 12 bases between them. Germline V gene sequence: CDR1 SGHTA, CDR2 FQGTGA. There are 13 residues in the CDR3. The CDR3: CASSLKLAGKQFF. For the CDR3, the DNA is TGTGCCAGCAGCTTAAAACTGGCAGGAAAGCAGTTCTTC.

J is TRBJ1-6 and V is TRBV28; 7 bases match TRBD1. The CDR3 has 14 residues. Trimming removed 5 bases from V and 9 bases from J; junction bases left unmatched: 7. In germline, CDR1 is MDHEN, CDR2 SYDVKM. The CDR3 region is CASSAGTVGSPLHF. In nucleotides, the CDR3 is TGTGCCAGCAGTGCCGGGACAGTAGGTTCACCCCTCCACTTT.

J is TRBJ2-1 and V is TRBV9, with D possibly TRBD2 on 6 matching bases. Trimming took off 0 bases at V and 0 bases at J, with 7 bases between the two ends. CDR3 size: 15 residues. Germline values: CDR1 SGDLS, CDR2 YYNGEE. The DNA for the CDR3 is TGTGCCAGCAGCGTAGTGGGGGGCTCCTACAATGAGCAGTTCTTC. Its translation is CASSVVGGSYNEQFF.

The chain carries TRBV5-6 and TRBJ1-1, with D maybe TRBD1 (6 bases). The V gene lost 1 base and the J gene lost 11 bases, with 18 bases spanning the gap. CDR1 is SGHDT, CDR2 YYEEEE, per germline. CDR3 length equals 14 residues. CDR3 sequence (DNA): TGTGCCAGCAGCTTGACAGGGCCCAGGCTGGAGGCTTTCTTT. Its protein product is CASSLTGPRLEAFF.

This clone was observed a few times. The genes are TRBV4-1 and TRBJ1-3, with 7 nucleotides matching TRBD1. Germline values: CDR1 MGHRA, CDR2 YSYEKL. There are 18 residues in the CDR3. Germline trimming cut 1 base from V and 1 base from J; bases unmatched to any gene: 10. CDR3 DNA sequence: TGCGCCAGCAGCCAAGCCTGGGACAGCCGAGGGTCTGGAAACACCATATATTTT. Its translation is CASSQAWDSRGSGNTIYF.

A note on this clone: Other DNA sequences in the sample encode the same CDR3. The CDR3 here is CASSQGDRATEAFF. CDR3 bases: TGTGCCAGCAGCCAAGGTGACAGGGCTACTGAAGCTTTCTTT. The J gene is TRBJ1-1, the V gene TRBV4-2; 7 bases agree with TRBD1. Per the germline V gene, CDR1 is LGHNA and CDR2 is YNFKEQ. This CDR3 region has 14 residues. The V segment lost 1 base and the J segment 5 bases; nucleotides outside the gene matches: 4.

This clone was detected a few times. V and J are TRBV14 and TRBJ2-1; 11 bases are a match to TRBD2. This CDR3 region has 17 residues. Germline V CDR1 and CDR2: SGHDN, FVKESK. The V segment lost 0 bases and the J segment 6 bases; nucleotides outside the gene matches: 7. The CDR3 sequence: CASSQEFRLAGLNEQFF. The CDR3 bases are TGTGCCAGCAGCCAAGAATTCCGACTAGCGGGACTCAATGAGCAGTTCTTC.

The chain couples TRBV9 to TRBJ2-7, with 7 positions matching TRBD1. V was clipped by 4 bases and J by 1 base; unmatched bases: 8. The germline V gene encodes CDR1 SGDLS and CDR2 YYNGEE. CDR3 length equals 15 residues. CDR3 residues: CASSPHRGFSYEQYF. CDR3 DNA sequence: TGTGCCAGCAGCCCACACAGGGGTTTTTCCTACGAGCAGTACTTC.

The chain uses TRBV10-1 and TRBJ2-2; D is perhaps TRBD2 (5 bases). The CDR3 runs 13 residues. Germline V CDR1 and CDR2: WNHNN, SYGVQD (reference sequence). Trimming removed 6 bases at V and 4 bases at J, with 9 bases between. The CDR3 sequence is CASRRDPTGELFF. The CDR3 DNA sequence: TGCGCCAGCAGGAGGGATCCCACCGGGGAGCTGTTTTTT.

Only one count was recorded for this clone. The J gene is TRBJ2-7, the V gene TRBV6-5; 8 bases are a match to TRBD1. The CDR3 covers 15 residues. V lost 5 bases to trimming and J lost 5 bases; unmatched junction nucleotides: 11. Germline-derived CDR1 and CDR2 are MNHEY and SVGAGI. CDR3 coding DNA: TGTGCCAGCAGTCCAGGGGGCGCAGGGGCTCACGAGCAGTACTTC. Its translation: CASSPGGAGAHEQYF.

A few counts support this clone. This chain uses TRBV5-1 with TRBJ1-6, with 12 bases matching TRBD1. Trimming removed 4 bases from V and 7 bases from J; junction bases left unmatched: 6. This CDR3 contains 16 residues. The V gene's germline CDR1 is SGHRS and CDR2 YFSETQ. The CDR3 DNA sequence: TGCGCCAGCAGCACGGGACAGGGGGCTGGAAATTCACCCCTCCACTTT. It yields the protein CASSTGQGAGNSPLHF.

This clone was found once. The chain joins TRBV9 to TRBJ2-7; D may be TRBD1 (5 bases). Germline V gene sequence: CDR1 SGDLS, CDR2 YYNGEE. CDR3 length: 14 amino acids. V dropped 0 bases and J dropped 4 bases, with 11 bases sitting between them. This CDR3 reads CASSVGQGGYEQYF. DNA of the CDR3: TGTGCCAGCAGCGTAGGCCAGGGTGGGTACGAGCAGTACTTC.